Presented here are 20 T cell receptor beta chains from one specimen sequenced in a study of T cells in Graves' hyperthyroidism and ophthalmopathy. It was RNA transcripts that yielded the amplified TCR beta CDR3 regions. The TCR CDR3 was amplified in a first-round RT-PCR using the HTBI primer set. From the multiplex PCR reads, TCRdb called clonotypes with MiXCR, one entry per CDR3 protein. Of fewer than 450,000 distinct CDR3 sequences in the sample, about 14% were seen once. The sequenced sample was blood. Every receptor here comes from a man aged 50 to 60 with Graves' ophthalmopathy.

This clonotype appeared many times. V usage is TRBV27 and J usage is TRBJ2-7, with TRBD1 matching 7 bases. V was clipped by 1 base and J by 4 bases; unmatched bases: 16. The CDR3 loop spans 18 amino acids. The germline V gene has CDR1 MNHEY and CDR2 SMNVEV (reference sequence). This chain's CDR3 is CASSLLTFGGQSSYEQYF. The CDR3 DNA sequence: TGTGCCAGCAGTTTATTAACGTTTGGGGGACAGAGTTCGTACGAGCAGTACTTC.

V gene TRBV6-1 combines with J gene TRBJ2-1, with 7 bases aligning to TRBD2. With V trimmed by 5 bases and J by 4 bases, 8 bases remained unmatched. From germline, CDR1 is MNHNS and CDR2 SASEGT. The CDR3 runs 15 residues. The CDR3 sequence is CASSSSGYTYNEQFF. The CDR3 DNA reads as TGTGCCAGCAGTAGTAGCGGGTACACTTACAATGAGCAGTTCTTC.

This clonotype has a count of ten or more. The CDR3: CASSNLQGRSPLHF. For the CDR3, the DNA is TGTGCCAGCAGCAATTTACAGGGCCGTTCACCCCTCCACTTT. The rearrangement uses TRBV11-2 and TRBJ1-6, with D perhaps TRBD1 (6 bases). The CDR3 extends over 14 amino acids. V was pared by 5 bases and J by 9 bases, with 14 bases between. The germline CDR1 and CDR2 sequences are SGHAT and FQNNGV.

The sample holds many counts of this clonotype. The rearrangement uses TRBV5-1 and TRBJ1-1; D remains unclear. Germline CDR1 and CDR2: SGHRS and YFSETQ. Between the trimmed V and J ends, which lost 0 bases and 1 base, there was a span of 7 bases. The CDR3 loop spans 14 amino acids. CDR3 sequence: CASSLDMGNTEAFF. CDR3 nucleotides: TGCGCCAGCAGCTTGGATATGGGGAACACTGAAGCTTTCTTT. Together with reference TRBV5-1 and TRBJ1-1, the CDR3 gives the full variable domain: KAGVTQTPRYLIKTRGQQVTLSCSPISGHRSVSWYQQTPGQGLQFLFEYFSETQRNKGNFPGRFSGRQFSNSRSEMNVSTLELGDSALYLCASSLDMGNTEAFFGQGTRLTVV.

This clonotype was seen a few times. The rearrangement joins TRBV11-2 to TRBJ2-1; no firm D call. The CDR3 extends over 12 amino acids. Germline lookup yields CDR1 SGHAT and CDR2 FQNNGV. Between the trimmed V and J ends, which lost 5 bases and 5 bases, there was a span of 7 bases. The CDR3 reads CASSTTNNEQFF. The CDR3 region has the DNA TGTGCCAGCAGCACCACGAACAATGAGCAGTTCTTC.

The sample holds many counts of this clonotype. A junction end diverges from the germline sequence, so it may reflect a read error. The rearrangement links TRBV3-1 to TRBJ2-5, with D possibly being TRBD2 (5 bases). This CDR3 region has 14 residues. Germline V CDR1 and CDR2: LGHDT, YNNKEL (reference sequence). CDR3 bases: TGTGCCAGCGGCCAACCCGAGAGACGGGGGACCCAGTACTTC. Translation: CASGQPERRGTQYF.

This clonotype was seen many times. The genes are TRBV5-6 and TRBJ2-5; D possibly matches TRBD1 or TRBD2 (5 bases each). In germline, CDR1 is SGHDT, CDR2 YYEEEE. The CDR3 spans 11 residues. V shed 0 bases and J shed 9 bases, with 6 bases lying between them. CDR3 nucleotides: TGTGCCAGCAGCTTGGAGGGACCCCAGTACTTC. Its translation: CASSLEGPQYF.

This clonotype was seen at least ten times. CDR3 bases: TGTGCCAGCAGTGCCGCGGGGGATGGCTACACCTTC. It yields the protein CASSAAGDGYTF. The chain combines TRBV6-1 with TRBJ1-2; a weak D match, TRBD1 (5 bases). The CDR3 is made up of 12 amino acids. Trimming took 4 bases from V and 6 from J, leaving 9 bases between them. Germline V gives CDR1 MNHNS, CDR2 SASEGT.

Of note for this clonotype: Germline and junction disagree at one end, which may indicate a read error. The DNA of the CDR3 is TGTGTCAGCAGCCGGACATCAGGGACTACGACCGCGAATACGCAGTATTTT. Amino acids: CVSSRTSGTTTANTQYF. The chain couples TRBV7-2 to TRBJ2-3; 7 nucleotides agree with TRBD2. CDR3 size: 17 residues. CDR1 SGHTA and CDR2 FQGNSA come from the germline V gene.

This clonotype was seen repeatedly, ten times or more. The chain joins TRBV18 to TRBJ2-3, with a tentative D call TRBD1 (6 bases). CDR1 KGHSH and CDR2 LQKENI come from the germline V gene. Trimming cost V 3 bases and J 0 bases, with 10 bases left between them. The CDR3 spans 15 residues. The CDR3 DNA reads TGTGCCAGCTCACCCGGACAGCCGAGCACAGATACGCAGTATTTT. Protein sequence: CASSPGQPSTDTQYF.

This clonotype was recorded at least ten times. The V gene is TRBV18, the J gene TRBJ2-1; D unresolved. V was cut by 2 bases and J by 6 bases, with 5 bases left in between. The CDR3 runs to 12 residues. Germline V gene data show CDR1 as KGHSH and CDR2 as LQKENI. The CDR3: CASSPTSNEQFF. The CDR3 DNA follows: TGTGCCAGCTCACCAACTTCCAATGAGCAGTTCTTC.

V and J are TRBV29-1 and TRBJ2-7; perhaps TRBD2 as D (6 bases). Germline V gene lookup returns CDR1 SQVTM and CDR2 ANQGSEA. This CDR3 is 14 amino acids long. V lost 4 bases and J 4 bases, leaving 17 bases between the germline ends. CDR3 nucleotide sequence: TGCAGCGTTGTGGGGAGGAGCGGACTTTACGAGCAGTACTTC. Translation: CSVVGRSGLYEQYF.

This chain links TRBV7-3 with TRBJ2-1; 10 bases are a match to TRBD1. This CDR3 has 18 amino acids. In germline, CDR1 is SGHTA, CDR2 FQGTGA. V gave up 5 bases and J gave up 1 base; unmatched junction bases: 11. CDR3 DNA: TGTGCCAGCAGCATCCAAGACAGGGGGCATGGATCCTACAATGAGCAGTTCTTC. Translating gives CASSIQDRGHGSYNEQFF.

The sample holds many counts of this clonotype. V is TRBV7-6 and J is TRBJ1-1; maybe TRBD1 (5 bases). From germline, CDR1 is SGHVS and CDR2 FNYEAQ. The CDR3 is 13 residues long. V was trimmed by 6 bases and J by 5 bases, leaving 13 bases between them. Here the CDR3 reads CASSSGAGTEAFF. The DNA of the CDR3 is TGTGCCAGCAGTTCAGGAGCAGGGACTGAAGCTTTCTTT.

This clonotype has at least ten counts. The rearrangement uses TRBV15 and TRBJ2-7; maybe TRBD1 (5 bases). Germline lookup yields CDR1 LNHNV and CDR2 YYDKDF (reference sequence). The V gene lost 1 base and the J gene lost 1 base, with 8 bases spanning the gap. CDR3 length: 14 residues. The CDR3 sequence is CATSRGDRSYEQYF. The CDR3 region has the DNA TGTGCCACCAGCAGAGGCGACAGATCCTACGAGCAGTACTTC.

This clonotype was observed at least ten times. V is TRBV15 and J is TRBJ2-1; D possibly matches TRBD1 or TRBD2 (6 bases each). This CDR3 is built from 16 residues. V was shortened by 0 bases and J by 6 bases, with 15 bases between the two germline ends. Germline V gives CDR1 LNHNV, CDR2 YYDKDF (reference sequence). CDR3 sequence reads: CATSRDITGRSNEQFF. DNA of the CDR3: TGTGCCACCAGCAGAGATATTACAGGGAGGAGCAATGAGCAGTTCTTC.

This clonotype was detected a few times. This chain connects TRBV7-2 to TRBJ2-5; 13 nucleotides line up with TRBD2. Trimming took 3 bases from V and 5 from J; bases not matched to a gene: 3. CDR3 length equals 15 residues. From germline, CDR1 is SGHTA and CDR2 FQGNSA. The CDR3: CASSFGTSGIETQYF. The DNA for the CDR3 is TGTGCCAGCAGCTTTGGGACTAGCGGGATCGAGACCCAGTACTTC.

This chain joins TRBV27 and TRBJ1-2; D is unclear. Trimming pared 2 bases from V and 3 bases from J, leaving 7 bases between. Germline CDR1 is MNHEY and CDR2 is SMNVEV (reference sequence). The CDR3 loop spans 13 amino acids. CDR3: CASSLVGHYGYTF. The CDR3 bases are TGTGCCAGCAGTTTAGTGGGCCACTATGGCTACACCTTC.

The rearrangement uses TRBV20-1 and TRBJ2-2; TRBD1 or TRBD2 may be the D gene (6 bases each). Trimming left V 5 bases short and J 7 bases short, with 14 bases between. Germline assignment: CDR1 DFQATT and CDR2 SNEGSKA (reference sequence). The CDR3 extends over 13 amino acids. The DNA of the CDR3 is TGCAGTGCTGGGTCGGGGGCGGGCGGGGAGCTGTTTTTT. This translates into CSAGSGAGGELFF.

This chain joins TRBV2 and TRBJ2-2; TRBD2 matches 9 bases. The CDR3 has 14 amino acids. The germline V gene has CDR1 SNHLY and CDR2 FYNNEI. The V and J ends lost 8 bases and 8 bases, in that order; junction bases with no gene match: 9. The CDR3 here is CASAGGLALGELFF. DNA of the CDR3: TGTGCCAGCGCTGGGGGACTAGCATTGGGGGAGCTGTTTTTT. The variable domain in full, completed from reference TRBV2 and TRBJ2-2, reads EPEVTQTPSHQVTQMGQEVILRCVPISNHLYFYWYRQILGQKVEFLVSFYNNEISEKSEIFDDQFSVERPDGSNFTLKIRSTKLEDSAMYFCASAGGLALGELFFGEGSRLTVL.